A selection of T cell receptor beta chains follows, all from one sample in a study of T cell responses to AZD1222 COVID-19 vaccine. Profiled with immunoSEQ multiplex PCR; TCRdb holds only in-frame clones, not every one. The sample holds roughly 140,000 clones, 80% to 90% seen once. The sequenced sample was peripheral blood, obtained on day 0 of AZD1222 vaccination. Receptors originate from an adult in good health. Each CDR3 is given with its conserved first and last residue.

j_gene	v_gene	CDR3aa
TRBJ2-7	TRBV10-2	CATGRRSYEQYF
TRBJ1-1	TRBV11-3	CASSPDRGVTEAFF
TRBJ1-4	TRBV15	CATSKDRVSTNEKLFF
TRBJ2-7	TRBV4-1	CASSQYFAGGTVYEQYF
TRBJ2-1	TRBV6-5	CASSYLDRSYNEQFF
TRBJ1-3	TRBV14	CASSRPGPGNTIYF
TRBJ2-1	TRBV4-1	CASSQGQGRTYNEQFF
TRBJ2-7	TRBV28	CASHHPPKYEQYF
TRBJ2-3	TRBV4-1	CASSPRKSPDTQYF
TRBJ2-4	TRBV15	CATSRDTQDIQYF
TRBJ1-1	TRBV3-1/TRBV3-2	CASSHQGATEAFF
TRBJ1-3	TRBV15	CATSRGKGAGNTIYF
TRBJ2-1	TRBV6-5	CASSPPWGGNEQFF
TRBJ1-5	TRBV24-1	CATSDSRRGGNQPQHF
TRBJ1-2	TRBV28	CASSRNPASGYGYTF
TRBJ1-6	TRBV3-1/TRBV3-2	CASSQVRDIRNSPLHF
TRBJ2-6	TRBV19	CASSLQGPAGANVLTF
TRBJ2-1	TRBV10-3	CASQAASSYNEQFF
TRBJ1-5	TRBV19	CASSIGGTIRPQHF
TRBJ1-6	TRBV27	CASSFERVGSPLHF
TRBJ1-6	TRBV27	CASSLAGTWGSPLHF
TRBJ2-3	TRBV7-8	CASSLLPIRGSGRDTQYF
TRBJ2-4	TRBV18	CASSPQQGAQYF
TRBJ1-5	TRBV7-2	CASSLDGNSNQPQHF
TRBJ1-3	TRBV5-6	CASSLGGPALGNTIYF
TRBJ1-1	TRBV19	CASSPRQGSRDTEAFF